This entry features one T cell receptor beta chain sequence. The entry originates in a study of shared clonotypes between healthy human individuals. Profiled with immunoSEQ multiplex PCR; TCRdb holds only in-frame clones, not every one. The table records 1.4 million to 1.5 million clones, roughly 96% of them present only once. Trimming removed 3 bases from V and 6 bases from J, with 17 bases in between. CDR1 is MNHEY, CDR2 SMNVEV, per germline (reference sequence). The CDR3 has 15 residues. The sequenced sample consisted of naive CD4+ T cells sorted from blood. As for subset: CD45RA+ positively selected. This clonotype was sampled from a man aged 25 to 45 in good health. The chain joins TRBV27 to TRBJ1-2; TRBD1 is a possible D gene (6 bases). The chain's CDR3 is CASSFGQYHQDGYTF. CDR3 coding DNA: TGTGCCAGCAGTTTCGGACAGTACCACCAGGATGGCTACACCTTC.